The 31 T cell receptor beta chains below were found in one sample sequenced in a study of cytomegalovirus exposure and HLA in healthy donors. The PCR had 60 Vbeta and 13 Jbeta primers. Generated by immunoSEQ multiplex PCR, the TCRdb table keeps only in-frame clones and is missing some. Of roughly 66,000 clones listed, about 84% are singletons. Sequencing was done on a sample of PBMCs. These TCRs come from a man between 18 and 29 years old in good health and CMV-seropositive.

The V gene is TRBV30, the J gene TRBJ1-2, with D possibly being TRBD1 (5 bases). Looked up from germline, CDR1 is GTSNPN and CDR2 is SVGIG (reference sequence). The CDR3 spans 14 residues. V was trimmed by 1 base and J by 2 bases, leaving 11 bases between them. This chain's CDR3 is CAWSAGRGNYGYTF. The CDR3 nucleotides read TGTGCCTGGAGTGCTGGTAGGGGCAACTATGGCTACACCTTC.

The rearrangement uses TRBV30 and TRBJ1-2; the D gene is possibly TRBD1 (6 bases). The V end was cut by 4 bases, the J end by 6 bases, with 12 bases between. Germline V gives CDR1 GTSNPN, CDR2 SVGIG (reference sequence). The CDR3 extends over 12 amino acids. CDR3 in DNA: TGTGCCTGGACGCAACAGGGAAATGGCTACACCTTC. Translated: CAWTQQGNGYTF.

The genes are TRBV7-9 and TRBJ2-5, with D unresolved. Trimming took 5 bases from V and 0 from J, leaving 10 bases between them. Germline CDR1 SEHNR, CDR2 FQNEAQ (reference sequence). The CDR3 covers 14 residues. The CDR3 DNA sequence: TGTGCCAGCAGCCCAGACATGTACCAAGAGACCCAGTACTTC. It is translated as CASSPDMYQETQYF. The whole variable domain, remainder taken from reference TRBV7-9 and TRBJ2-5, is DTGVSQNPRHKITKRGQNVTFRCDPISEHNRLYWYRQTLGQGPEFLTYFQNEAQLEKSRLLSDRFSAERPKGSFSTLEIQRTEQGDSAMYLCASSPDMYQETQYFGPGTRLLVL.

This clone was counted a single time. J is TRBJ2-7 and V is TRBV29-1; 7 bases map to TRBD1. Germline V gene lookup returns CDR1 SQVTM and CDR2 ANQGSEA. Trimming took 5 bases from V and 1 from J; bases not matched to a gene: 5. The CDR3 is made up of 13 amino acids. The CDR3 sequence: CSVKTTGSYEQYF. The CDR3 region has the DNA TGCAGCGTTAAAACGACAGGGTCCTACGAGCAGTACTTC.

The chain joins TRBV25-1 to TRBJ2-2; D not certain. Trimming cost V 5 bases and J 1 base, with 8 bases left between them. CDR1 is MGHDK and CDR2 is SYGVNS in the germline V gene. The CDR3 covers 14 residues. The CDR3 reads CASSNRVNTGELFF. CDR3 DNA: TGTGCCAGCAGTAACCGGGTGAACACCGGGGAGCTGTTTTTT. The variable domain in full, completed from reference TRBV25-1 and TRBJ2-2, reads EADIYQTPRYLVIGTGKKITLECSQTMGHDKMYWYQQDPGMELHLIHYSYGVNSTEKGDLSSESTVSRIRTEHFPLTLESARPSHTSQYLCASSNRVNTGELFFGEGSRLTVL.

This chain uses TRBV28 with TRBJ1-5; no clear D gene. The germline V gene encodes CDR1 MDHEN and CDR2 SYDVKM. With 7 bases removed from V and 4 bases from J, the gap between germline ends came to 8 bases. The CDR3 is made up of 12 amino acids. The DNA for the CDR3 is TGTGCCAGCAATTCCCTAAATCAGCCCCAGCATTTT. Its protein product is CASNSLNQPQHF.

The rearrangement uses TRBV5-4 and TRBJ1-1; 8 positions agree with TRBD1. The CDR3 loop spans 16 amino acids. The V gene's germline CDR1 is SGHNT and CDR2 YYREEE (reference sequence). V was clipped by 0 bases and J by 1 base; unmatched bases: 5. The CDR3 DNA sequence: TGTGCCAGCAGCTTGGGTGGGACAGGAAGGAACACTGAAGCTTTCTTT. The encoded protein is CASSLGGTGRNTEAFF.

V is TRBV4-1 and J is TRBJ2-7; 10 bases are a match to TRBD1. The CDR3 contains 19 residues. The germline gives CDR1 MGHRA, CDR2 YSYEKL. Unmatched junction bases numbered 22, after V lost 4 bases and J lost 7 bases. DNA of the CDR3: TGCGCCAGCAGCCTGAACGACGGGACAGGGGAAAGTGGGGCGTGGGAGCAGTACTTC. It is translated as CASSLNDGTGESGAWEQYF.

This clone showed up just a few times. CDR3 sequence: CASSYSTGVETQYF. Written as DNA, the CDR3 is TGTGCCAGCAGTTACTCGACAGGGGTGGAGACCCAGTACTTC. This chain uses TRBV6-6 with TRBJ2-5, with 8 bases matching TRBD1. The V gene's germline CDR1 is MNHNY and CDR2 SVGAGI (reference sequence). This CDR3 has 14 residues. The V segment lost 0 bases and the J segment 5 bases; nucleotides outside the gene matches: 2.

The V call is TRBV5-1, the J call TRBJ2-2; 7 nucleotides line up with TRBD2. V trimming: 4 bases; J trimming: 6 bases; junction bases outside the gene matches: 6. The CDR3 extends over 14 amino acids. CDR1 is SGHRS, CDR2 YFSETQ, per germline. The CDR3 region is CASSPGEGAGELFF. For the CDR3, the DNA is TGCGCCAGCAGCCCTGGGGAGGGAGCCGGGGAGCTGTTTTTT.

The V and J genes are TRBV6-1 and TRBJ2-2; 7 nucleotides match TRBD1. The junction had 7 bases not matched to a gene; V was cut back by 8 bases and J by 4 bases. The germline CDR1 and CDR2 sequences are MNHNS and SASEGT. CDR3 length: 14 amino acids. CDR3 DNA: TGTGCCAGCCTTAAGAACAGGGGCACCGGGGAGCTGTTTTTT. The encoded protein is CASLKNRGTGELFF.

The chain joins TRBV28 to TRBJ1-2; D gene uncertain. V was clipped by 3 bases and J by 4 bases, with 9 bases between them. The CDR3 runs to 13 residues. From germline, CDR1 is MDHEN and CDR2 SYDVKM. This chain's CDR3 is CASSFRVSYGYTF. CDR3 in DNA: TGTGCCAGCAGTTTCCGGGTTTCCTATGGCTACACCTTC.

The rearrangement uses TRBV4-1 and TRBJ2-1; D possibly corresponds to TRBD2 (7 bases). Germline V CDR1 and CDR2: MGHRA, YSYEKL. The V end was cut by 1 base, the J end by 10 bases, with 17 bases between. This CDR3 has 15 residues. CDR3: CASSQVSGGGWEQFF. The CDR3 nucleotides read TGCGCCAGCAGCCAAGTGTCTGGGGGGGGCTGGGAGCAGTTCTTC.

The chain uses TRBV28 and TRBJ2-5; 10 positions agree with TRBD1. The length of the CDR3 is 16 residues. The germline CDR1 and CDR2 sequences are MDHEN and SYDVKM. The junction had 5 bases not matched to a gene; V was cut back by 3 bases and J by 1 base. CDR3 sequence: CASSLLGTGVQETQYF. In nucleotides, the CDR3 is TGTGCCAGCAGTTTGTTGGGGACAGGGGTCCAAGAGACCCAGTACTTC.

This clone was found a few times. The chain links TRBV7-3 to TRBJ2-5; D is undetermined. V was pared by 3 bases and J by 4 bases, with 9 bases between. In germline, CDR1 is SGHTA, CDR2 FQGTGA. The CDR3 consists of 13 residues. Here the CDR3 reads CASSFSSPETQYF. The CDR3 DNA sequence: TGTGCCAGCAGCTTTAGCTCCCCAGAGACCCAGTACTTC. Combining the CDR3 with reference TRBV7-3 and TRBJ2-5 gives the whole variable domain GAGVSQTPSNKVTEKGKYVELRCDPISGHTALYWYRQSLGQGPEFLIYFQGTGAADDSGLPNDRFFAVRPEGSVSTLKIQRTERGDSAVYLCASSFSSPETQYFGPGTRLLVL.

The rearrangement joins TRBV6-5 to TRBJ1-2, with no clear D. This CDR3 contains 12 residues. Deletions cut 2 bases from V and 4 bases from J, with 5 bases between. Germline V gene data show CDR1 as MNHEY and CDR2 as SVGAGI. The CDR3 coding sequence is TGTGCCAGCAGTTACACGAGCTATGGCTACACCTTC. This sequence encodes CASSYTSYGYTF.

The chain joins TRBV11-1 to TRBJ1-6, with 7 nucleotides matching TRBD1. Germline values: CDR1 SGHAT, CDR2 FQDESV (reference sequence). V shed 4 bases, J shed 9 bases, and the junction held 6 bases outside the gene matches. The CDR3 loop spans 14 amino acids. The chain's CDR3 is CASSSTGTASPLHF. The CDR3 coding sequence is TGTGCCAGCAGCTCGACGGGGACAGCTTCACCCCTCCACTTT.

The chain employs TRBV5-1 and TRBJ2-3; 7 bases map to TRBD1. The CDR3 extends over 14 amino acids. CDR1 and CDR2 from the germline V gene are SGHRS and YFSETQ. The trim removed 4 bases at V and 4 bases at J, leaving 6 bases unmatched. The CDR3 loop reads CASSPGGGPDTQYF. The CDR3, as DNA: TGCGCCAGCAGCCCAGGGGGTGGCCCAGATACGCAGTATTTT.

The CDR3 DNA reads as TGTGCCAGCAGCCCGGCCCAGGCTGAAAAACTGTTTTTT. It specifies CASSPAQAEKLFF. The chain has TRBV7-9 and TRBJ1-4; D is unclear. Germline V gene data show CDR1 as SEHNR and CDR2 as FQNEAQ (reference sequence). Deletions cut 5 bases from V and 7 bases from J, with 11 bases between. The CDR3 runs to 13 residues.

V usage is TRBV28 and J usage is TRBJ1-2; 8 positions agree with TRBD1. V trimming: 5 bases; J trimming: 4 bases; junction bases outside the gene matches: 9. The CDR3 loop spans 15 amino acids. CDR1 is MDHEN and CDR2 is SYDVKM in the germline V gene. CDR3 coding DNA: TGTGCCAGCAGTATCCCGGACAGGGAATTCTATGGCTACACCTTC. Protein: CASSIPDREFYGYTF.

V gene TRBV14 combines with J gene TRBJ1-1; a weak D match, TRBD1 (5 bases). Germline assignment: CDR1 SGHDN and CDR2 FVKESK. This CDR3 is built from 15 residues. The V end lost 0 bases, the J end lost 4 bases, and 12 bases lay between the germline ends. In DNA form, the CDR3 reads TGTGCCAGCAGCCAAGACAGTCGCGGGGGCACTGAAGCTTTCTTT. Translated: CASSQDSRGGTEAFF.

The V and J genes are TRBV18 and TRBJ2-7; 9 bases match TRBD1. Losses at the gene ends were 3 bases for V and 5 bases for J; bases not matched to a gene: 8. In germline, CDR1 is KGHSH, CDR2 LQKENI. CDR3 length: 15 amino acids. CDR3 DNA: TGTGCCAGCTCACCTAGCCGGGACAGGGTGGACGAGCAGTACTTC. It specifies CASSPSRDRVDEQYF. Together with reference TRBV18 and TRBJ2-7, the CDR3 gives the full variable domain: NAGVMQNPRHLVRRRGQEARLRCSPMKGHSHVYWYRQLPEEGLKFMVYLQKENIIDESGMPKERFSAEFPKEGPSILRIQQVVRGDSAAYFCASSPSRDRVDEQYFGPGTRLTVT.

The V and J genes are TRBV6-5 and TRBJ1-2; TRBD1 is a possible D gene (5 bases). The CDR3 spans 16 residues. Germline assignment: CDR1 MNHEY and CDR2 SVGAGI. V was clipped by 0 bases and J by 3 bases, with 14 bases between them. The CDR3 nucleotides are TGTGCCAGCAGTTACTCGAAGCAGGGATCCTACTATGGCTACACCTTC. It codes for CASSYSKQGSYYGYTF.

This clone was detected a few times. This chain joins TRBV6-1 and TRBJ1-2, with TRBD1 matching 7 bases. CDR3 size: 15 residues. CDR1 MNHNS and CDR2 SASEGT come from the germline V gene. V shed 4 bases, J shed 2 bases, and the junction held 7 bases outside the gene matches. The CDR3 is CASSALTGLNYGYTF. The DNA for the CDR3 is TGTGCCAGCAGTGCTCTGACAGGGTTGAACTATGGCTACACCTTC.

This chain joins TRBV6-5 and TRBJ1-2; D may be TRBD1 (5 bases). Trimming left V 0 bases short and J 6 bases short, with 14 bases between. Germline V gene lookup returns CDR1 MNHEY and CDR2 SVGAGI. This CDR3 has 15 residues. The CDR3 DNA reads as TGTGCCAGCAGTTACTCGAGATCAGGGCTCGATGGCTACACCTTC. This gives the protein CASSYSRSGLDGYTF.

The chain is built from TRBV6-4 and TRBJ1-2; no reliable D call. The CDR3 is 14 amino acids. The V end was cut by 2 bases, the J end by 3 bases, with 10 bases between. The germline CDR1 and CDR2 sequences are MRHNA and SNTAGT. CDR3 nucleotides: TGTGCCAGCAGTGACCCGGGAACGGACTATGGCTACACCTTC. It translates to CASSDPGTDYGYTF.

The chain employs TRBV19 and TRBJ1-1, with D tentatively TRBD1 (6 bases). This CDR3 comprises 12 residues. V gave up 11 bases and J gave up 11 bases, with 21 bases separating them. Germline CDR1 and CDR2: LNHDA and SQIVND (reference sequence). CDR3 coding DNA: TGTGCCGTGGAACTGAGGGGGACCGAGGCTTTCTTT. Encoded protein: CAVELRGTEAFF.

The chain links TRBV2 to TRBJ1-4; D is unclear. V shed 6 bases and J shed 6 bases, with 14 bases lying between them. CDR3 length: 14 amino acids. CDR1 is SNHLY, CDR2 FYNNEI, per germline. CDR3 bases: TGTGCCAGCAGGGCCTACAGTACAGATGAAAAACTGTTTTTT. Its protein product is CASRAYSTDEKLFF.

The chain employs TRBV10-3 and TRBJ1-1; D possibly corresponds to TRBD1 (5 bases). This CDR3 is 14 amino acids long. V gave up 0 bases and J gave up 6 bases, with 11 bases separating them. Germline CDR1 and CDR2: ENHRY and SYGVKD. CDR3 coding DNA: TGTGCCATCAGTGAGTCTGGGGGGGTTCCTGAAGCTTTCTTT. Amino acids: CAISESGGVPEAFF.

This clone was recorded a few times. This rearrangement joins TRBV6-5 to TRBJ1-1; D uncertain. The germline V and J ends were trimmed by 2 bases and 0 bases, with 7 bases remaining between them. From germline, CDR1 is MNHEY and CDR2 SVGAGI. This CDR3 is 14 amino acids long. CDR3 bases: TGTGCCAGCAGTTACCAGGCAGTGAACACTGAAGCTTTCTTT. Translated, it gives CASSYQAVNTEAFF.

This clone has just a few counts. The V call is TRBV5-5, the J call TRBJ2-1; no clear D. V gave up 4 bases and J gave up 10 bases, with 15 bases separating them. Germline CDR1 is SGHKS and CDR2 is YYEKEE (reference sequence). There are 13 residues in the CDR3. CDR3 DNA sequence: TGTGCCAGCAGCGTCAACCTAGGCCGGGAGCAGTTCTTC. Amino acids: CASSVNLGREQFF.